The present T cell receptor beta chain was sequenced within a study of CD8 T cells in Susac syndrome (dated by TCRdb to 2018 to 2020). As for the study more broadly: The study used repertoire sequencing to test whether antigen drove CD8+ T cell activation and differentiation in Susac syndrome.

The V and J ends are trimmed by 2 bases and 7 bases, leaving 12 bases between them. CDR1 and CDR2 are drawn from the germline V gene (reference sequence): GTSNPN, SVGIG. Measured from the cysteine to the phenylalanine, the CDR3 is 14 residues long. The only DNA kept is the CDR3, 42 bases in frame from the first base. RNA was extracted using the RNeasy kit, and about 0.45 to 1 microgram was reverse transcribed with random hexamers. The immunoSEQ multiplex PCR assay, covering 54 Vbeta and 13 Jbeta segments, was used to amplify TCR beta CDR3 regions. Bias from PCR amplification was corrected by using a synthetic template baseline for primer optimization and for computational correction. Turning to the authors' computational methods: Reads were assigned to V, D and J genes according to IMGT and analyzed in immunoSEQ Analyzer, with only productive sequences retained. Clonality was computed as one minus Shannon entropy normalized by log2 of the number of productive unique sequences. Public and private clones were assessed among the 100 most prevalent clones of each patient and control. Susac-specific clones were defined as absent from healthy and MS cohorts, some 1,000 published viral clones and other ImmuneACCESS disease sequences. Using fastp at Q25 and MiXCR, TCRdb reprocessed the public reads and kept productive beta chains. Every entry covers one CDR3 protein and lists the most common genes and DNA from its rows. In this record, the V and J calls reflect TCRdb's handling and not the investigators' own analysis. Recorded for this sample are about 200,000 distinct CDR3 sequences; 90% to 96% of them occurred a single time. In total, the top ten clones hold 0.093% of the sample.

Overall study outcomes, separate from this receptor: The TCR sequencing and HLA analysis was acknowledged to have included a relatively small number of individuals.

A note on this clonotype: The antigen this receptor binds is unknown. Nothing much larger sits one base from this clone, and base qualities are not available.

High-throughput TCR beta sequencing profiled peripheral blood CD8+ and CD4+ T cells from healthy donors, Susac syndrome patients and multiple sclerosis patients. The multiple sclerosis controls were treatment-naive patients whose relapsing-remitting disease, either stable or active, fulfilled the revised McDonald criteria. CD8+ TEMRA cells were enriched by FACS, while bulk CD8+ and CD4+ T cells were purified by magnetic negative isolation. Blood was collected in EDTA tubes and processed within 24 hours, with PBMCs isolated through density gradient centrifugation. PBMCs destined for TCR sequencing were cryopreserved in liquid nitrogen and later thawed in a 37 °C water bath. A purity of at least 90% was achieved for sorted or isolated CD4+, CD8+ and CD8+ TEMRA cells.

This receptor was obtained from a human donor with multiple sclerosis. The sample comprised CD4+ T cells from PBMCs. Rearrangement joined TRBV30 to TRBJ1-6, with the D gene too uncertain to name. CDR3 sequence: CAWSTRGWNSPLHF. In nucleotides, the sequence is TGTGCCTGGAGTACTCGGGGTTGGAATTCACCCCTCCACTTT.